The rows below give T cell receptor beta chains drawn from one sample of a study of CD8 T cell repertoires and HIV-1 epitope variants. Their target antigens are unknown. TCRdb's copy holds only in-frame clones and misses some; the assay was immunoSEQ multiplex PCR. The table records 6,000 to 6,500 clones, approximately 70% of them present only once. Sequenced sample: cultured CD8+ T cells derived from PBMCs. The receptors shown here come from a male donor with HIV. Each CDR3 is given without its conserved first and last residue. Size is omitted from some rows. Given values are once, few, many or a class for expanded clones.

>TRBV19|few|TRBJ1-1
ASRIPGQPNTEAF
>TRBV9|-|TRBJ2-3
ASSVGSGDTQY
>TRBV10-3|-|TRBJ1-2
AISESGGIGEGYT
>TRBV6-4|-|TRBJ1-2
ASREDRAGHGYGYT
>TRBV27|few|TRBJ1-2
ASSLGQGRYGYT
>TRBV7-9|-|TRBJ2-1
ASSLGTSGGGEQF
>TRBV4-1|few|TRBJ2-3
ASSQDPPSGTSTDTQY
>TRBV28|-|TRBJ2-5
ASRPTAGQGEETQY
>TRBV15|-|-
ATSRGPMAGARVPRGEQY
>TRBV2|-|TRBJ2-7
ASIRLKGIYEQY
>TRBV5-1|-|TRBJ2-7
ASSDGDRAHEQY
>TRBV27|-|TRBJ2-3
ASSTPGPQDTQY
>TRBV2|-|TRBJ2-3
ASSEVRLAGTDTQY
>TRBV28|-|TRBJ1-2
ASSPYTGGDYGYT
>TRBV6-5|-|TRBJ1-2
ASSYSSSYPNYGYT
>TRBV4-3|-|TRBJ1-2
ASSQGLGTSYGYT
>TRBV7-9|-|TRBJ2-1
ASRERGEVRNEQF
>TRBV6-5|-|TRBJ1-1
ASSYSRAEAF
>TRBV5-1|-|TRBJ2-5
ASSPDRGVGETQY
>TRBV15|-|TRBJ1-5
ATSSQGRGQPQH
>TRBV4-1|-|TRBJ1-2
ASSQTPGQGFGGYT
>TRBV5-6|-|TRBJ1-2
ASSLEPRYGYT
>TRBV19|-|TRBJ2-1
ASSEDQSSYNEQF
>TRBV27|-|TRBJ1-6
ASSEGTGSNSPLH
>TRBV12-5|-|TRBJ1-1
ASGRGDTEAF
>TRBV5-6|-|TRBJ2-5
ASSLAGGAETQY
>TRBV2|-|TRBJ2-5
ASSPRAGDVETQY
>TRBV27|few|TRBJ1-1
ASSLTENTEAF
>TRBV28|few|TRBJ1-5
ASINHREDQPQH
>TRBV27|few|TRBJ1-6
ASRQEDSPLH
>TRBV25-1|-|TRBJ2-1
ATGGPSSYNEQF
>TRBV28|-|TRBJ2-7
ASSSGQAPYEQY
>TRBV13|-|TRBJ2-1
ASSRLSDEQF
>TRBV23-1|few|TRBJ1-2
ASSPYHRVYGYT
>TRBV28|-|TRBJ2-7
ASRVIAGAEEQY
>TRBV11-2|few|TRBJ2-2
ASSVTANTGELF